This T cell receptor beta chain is drawn from a study of cytomegalovirus exposure and HLA in healthy donors. As for the study in general: Earlier, 90 million to 140 million unique TCR beta sequences were recovered from some 200 million T cells by an analysis. Study results and limitations: For most TCR sequences rarity was the rule, although some public TCRs occurred in many donors. A later analysis linked a missense DCLRE1C variant to TCR beta V- and J-gene trimming.

The PCR made use of 60 Vbeta and 13 Jbeta primers. This table comes from immunoSEQ multiplex PCR, and its TCRdb copy is limited to in-frame clones, with some not included. The sample consists of approximately 160,000 clones, approximately 80% of them appearing once. Losses at the gene ends were 6 bases for V and 8 bases for J; bases not matched to a gene: 9. Germline V gene lookup returns CDR1 MNHEY and CDR2 SVGAGI. This CDR3 is built from 13 residues. Points on this clone: Its antigen is unidentified.

These donors counted as nominally healthy when sampled, but unrecorded immune exposures were likely. The sample was PBMCs. This chain uses TRBV6-5 with TRBJ1-2; 7 bases are a match to TRBD1. This clonotype was sampled from a woman in her thirties or forties in good health and CMV-seropositive. In DNA, the CDR3 is TGTGCCAGCAGCCAAGGGGGCGAAATCGGCTACACCTTC. Its translation: CASSQGGEIGYTF.